The sequence of this T cell receptor (beta chain) was determined in a study of shared clonotypes between healthy human individuals. Comments on this clone: The antigen remains undetermined.

Overall study findings and caveats: Only blood underwent sampling, and tissue repertoires likely differ.

This table comes from immunoSEQ multiplex PCR, and its TCRdb copy is limited to in-frame clones, with some not included. The sample has roughly 2.4 million clones, approximately 96% seen once; the top ten hold around 0.13%. V trimming: 7 bases; J trimming: 1 base; junction bases outside the gene matches: 7. The CDR3 sequence is 14 residues long. Germline lookup yields CDR1 SGHRS and CDR2 YFSETQ. The chain carries TRBV5-1 and TRBJ2-7, with 8 nucleotides matching TRBD1. The sequenced material came from naive CD4+ T cells sorted from blood. Specified subset: CD45RA+ positively selected. This TCR came from a man aged 18 to 29 in good health. Written as DNA, the CDR3 is TGCGCCAGCTCGGGGACAGGACAATCCTACGAGCAGTACTTC. Amino acid sequence: CASSGTGQSYEQYF.